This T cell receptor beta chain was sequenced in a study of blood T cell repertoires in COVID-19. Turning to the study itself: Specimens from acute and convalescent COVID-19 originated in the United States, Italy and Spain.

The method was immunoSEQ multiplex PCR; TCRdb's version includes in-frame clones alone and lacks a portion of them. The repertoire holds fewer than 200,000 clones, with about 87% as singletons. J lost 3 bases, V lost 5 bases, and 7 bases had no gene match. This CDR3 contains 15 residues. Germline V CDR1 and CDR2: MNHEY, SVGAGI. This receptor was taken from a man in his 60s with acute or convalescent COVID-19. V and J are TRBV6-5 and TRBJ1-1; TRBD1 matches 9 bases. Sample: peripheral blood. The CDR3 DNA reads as TGTGCCAGCAGTCTCGACAGGGGGTTGTACACTGAAGCTTTCTTT. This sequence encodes CASSLDRGLYTEAFF.